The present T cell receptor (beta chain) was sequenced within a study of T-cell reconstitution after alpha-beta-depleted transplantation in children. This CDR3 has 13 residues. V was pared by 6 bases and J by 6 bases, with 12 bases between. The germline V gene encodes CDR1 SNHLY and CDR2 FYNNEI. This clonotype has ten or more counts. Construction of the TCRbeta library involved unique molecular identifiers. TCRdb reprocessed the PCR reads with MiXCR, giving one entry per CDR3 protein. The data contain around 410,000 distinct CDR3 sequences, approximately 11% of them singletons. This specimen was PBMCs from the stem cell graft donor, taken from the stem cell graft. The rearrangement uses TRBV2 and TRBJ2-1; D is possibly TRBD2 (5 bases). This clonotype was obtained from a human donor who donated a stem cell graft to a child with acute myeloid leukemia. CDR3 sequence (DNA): TGTGCCAGCAGCTATAAACGGGGCAATGAGCAGTTCTTC. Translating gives CASSYKRGNEQFF.